Listed below are T cell receptor beta chains from one sample, sequenced in a study of cytomegalovirus exposure and HLA in healthy donors. Data came from immunoSEQ multiplex PCR; TCRdb stores just in-frame clones and leaves some out. The sample includes tens of thousands of clones, roughly 76% seen only once; the top ten take around 7%. Material: PBMCs. All receptors derive from a woman in her thirties or forties in good health and CMV-seronegative. Each CDR3 is given with its conserved first and last residue. Each record gives: V gene, J gene, clone size, D gene, CDR3 DNA, CDR3 protein. D genes are given only for firm matches. Clone sizes are given selectively: once, few, many, or a class where the clone is expanded.

>TRBV5-1|TRBJ1-2|NA|NA
TGCGCCAGCAGCTTGGCCTCAGGGTTCAACTATGGCTACACCTTC
CASSLASGFNYGYTF
>TRBV7-3|TRBJ2-1|few|NA
TGTGCCAGCAGCTTAGGCCTCGGGCGGGGTAGGAATGAGCAGTTCTTC
CASSLGLGRGRNEQFF
>TRBV28|TRBJ2-7|NA|NA
TGTGCCAGCAGTTTCTTCTACGAGCAGTACTTC
CASSFFYEQYF
>TRBV7-9|TRBJ2-7|NA|NA
TGTGCCAGCAGCCAATGGCTCGCGGGCTCCGACGAGCAGTACTTC
CASSQWLAGSDEQYF
>TRBV7-6|TRBJ2-1|NA|TRBD1
TGTGCCAGCAGCTCGGACAGGGGGTTAAATGAGCAGTTCTTC
CASSSDRGLNEQFF
>TRBV7-9|TRBJ2-5|NA|TRBD1
TGTGCCAGCAGCCGCACCATAGGGACAGGGGAAGAGACCCAGTACTTC
CASSRTIGTGEETQYF
>TRBV28|TRBJ1-1|NA|TRBD1
TGTGCCAGCGCTTATGGGACAGGGGGCATTGAAGCTTTCTTT
CASAYGTGGIEAFF
>TRBV2|TRBJ2-3|NA|NA
TGTGCCAGCAATTTATTAATCCCCGCAGATACGCAGTATTTT
CASNLLIPADTQYF
>TRBV21-1|TRBJ1-6|few|NA
TGTGCCAGCAGCCGACGACAGGGGGCTCAGGGCTCACCCCTCCACTTT
CASSRRQGAQGSPLHF
>TRBV10-3|TRBJ2-5|NA|NA
TGTGCCATCAGTGGGTTGGCAGAAGAGACCCAGTACTTC
CAISGLAEETQYF
>TRBV19|TRBJ1-1|NA|NA
TGTGCCAGTAGTATAGGTAGGAACACTGAAGCTTTCTTT
CASSIGRNTEAFF
>TRBV5-8|TRBJ2-3|NA|TRBD2
TGTGCCAGCGAGAGCGGGGTCAGCACAGATACGCAGTATTTT
CASESGVSTDTQYF
>TRBV19|TRBJ2-3|NA|TRBD2
TGTGCCAGTAGTATTCTACTAGCGGGAGGTGAAGATACGCAGTATTTT
CASSILLAGGEDTQYF
>TRBV19|TRBJ1-1|NA|TRBD1
TGTGCCAGTAGTCCACAGGGGTGGGGGCAGGACACTGAAGCTTTCTTT
CASSPQGWGQDTEAFF
>TRBV30|TRBJ2-6|NA|TRBD2
TGTGCCTGGAAACGGGAACTAGCGGGGGTGCAATCTGGGGCCAACGTCCTGACTTTC
CAWKRELAGVQSGANVLTF
>TRBV7-9|TRBJ2-7|NA|NA
TGTGCCAGCAGCTCGAGAGGACAATCTTACGAGCAGTACTTC
CASSSRGQSYEQYF
>TRBV18|TRBJ1-5|NA|NA
TGTGCCAGCTCACCGCAGGGGTCCTCGGAGCCCCAGCATTTT
CASSPQGSSEPQHF
>TRBV19|TRBJ2-7|NA|TRBD1
TGTGCCAGTAGCCCGGGACAGGTTTACGAGCAGTACTTC
CASSPGQVYEQYF
>TRBV6-5|TRBJ1-2|NA|TRBD1
TGTGCCAGCACCCGGCCGGGACAGAGCTATGGCTACACCTTC
CASTRPGQSYGYTF
>TRBV27|TRBJ1-1|NA|NA
TGTGCCAGCAGTTTGGGGGGTTGGATGAACACTGAAGCTTTCTTT
CASSLGGWMNTEAFF
>TRBV19|TRBJ1-5|few|TRBD1
TGTGCCAGTAACATCCGTGACAGGGGGCCCAATCAGCCCCAGCATTTT
CASNIRDRGPNQPQHF
>TRBV28|TRBJ2-7|NA|TRBD1
TGTGCCAGCAGTTATTCTGGGGACAGAGACTACGAGCAGTACTTC
CASSYSGDRDYEQYF
>TRBV5-6|TRBJ2-5|NA|TRBD2
TGTGCCAGCAGCCGGGGAGGGGTATGGCGGGGCAATCAAGAGACCCAGTACTTC
CASSRGGVWRGNQETQYF
>TRBV4-1|TRBJ1-4|NA|NA
TGCGCCAGCAGCCAGCTCGGCTCCCGGGGGGAAAAACTGTTTTTT
CASSQLGSRGEKLFF
>TRBV7-9|TRBJ1-1|NA|NA
TGTGCCAGCAGCTTAGTACTGGGGACACCTGAAGCTTTCTTT
CASSLVLGTPEAFF
>TRBV5-1|TRBJ1-5|NA|NA
TGCGCCAGCAGCTTGGACAGAAACAATCAGCCCCAGCATTTT
CASSLDRNNQPQHF
>TRBV10-3|TRBJ2-7|few|NA
TGTGCCATCAGTGAGTCGGAGGACAGCTCCTACGAGCAGTACTTC
CAISESEDSSYEQYF
>TRBV2|TRBJ1-1|few|NA
TGTGCCAGCGACTACGGAGAAGCTTTCTTT
CASDYGEAFF
>TRBV6-4|TRBJ2-1|NA|TRBD1
TGTGCCAGCAGTGACAGGGACAGCTCCTACAATGAGCAGTTCTTC
CASSDRDSSYNEQFF
>TRBV6-1|TRBJ1-1|NA|TRBD1
TGTGCCAGCAGTGCGCGACAGGGGGTTAGGACTGAAGCTTTCTTT
CASSARQGVRTEAFF
>TRBV11-2|TRBJ1-2|NA|NA
TGTGCCAGCAGCTTACCCGGGGACTACTATGGCTACACCTTC
CASSLPGDYYGYTF
>TRBV6-5|TRBJ1-1|NA|NA
TGTGCCAGCAGAGGGATGGGGGGGACTGAAGCTTTCTTT
CASRGMGGTEAFF
>TRBV28|TRBJ2-1|NA|NA
TGTGCCAGTTCTAAACGGGGGAGCCCACTCAGTAGTGAGCAGTTCTTC
CASSKRGSPLSSEQFF
>TRBV5-1|TRBJ1-1|NA|TRBD1
TGCGCCAGCAGCTGGGACAGGGGAGAGAGGTTGATGAACACTGAAGCTTTCTTT
CASSWDRGERLMNTEAFF
>TRBV5-1|TRBJ2-1|NA|TRBD2
TGCGCCAGCAGAGGTTGGGGTATAGCGGGGGGATACAATGAGCAGTTCTTC
CASRGWGIAGGYNEQFF
>TRBV7-9|TRBJ2-7|NA|NA
TGTGCCAGCAGCCTTCTAGGGCAGGGCTACGAGCAGTACTTC
CASSLLGQGYEQYF
>TRBV29-1|TRBJ2-5|NA|TRBD1
TGCAGCGTTGTTCCGGCAGGGGGCGGATCGGAGACCCAGTACTTC
CSVVPAGGGSETQYF
>TRBV5-5|TRBJ1-1|NA|NA
TGTGCCAGCAGCGCACACCCCGGGGGAGCCGCCACTGAAGCTTTCTTT
CASSAHPGGAATEAFF
>TRBV27|TRBJ2-5|few|NA
TGTGCCAGCAGTCCCTGGACTAAGGTGGGGGTGGGGGAGACCCAGTACTTC
CASSPWTKVGVGETQYF
>TRBV10-3|TRBJ2-1|NA|TRBD2
TGTGCCATCAGTGATAGCGGGAGGGCGGCCTACAATGAGCAGTTCTTC
CAISDSGRAAYNEQFF
>TRBV7-2|TRBJ2-3|NA|TRBD2
TGTGCCAGCAGCTTAGCGCTAACTAGCGGGAGAGGGCTGGATACGCAGTATTTT
CASSLALTSGRGLDTQYF
>TRBV5-1|TRBJ2-7|NA|NA
TGCGCCAGCAGCCCGGCGGACAGTTCCTACGAGCAGTACTTC
CASSPADSSYEQYF
>TRBV7-8|TRBJ1-1|NA|NA
TGTGCCAGCAGCTTTGGTGGGGGCGCCGAGCCTGAAGCTTTCTTT
CASSFGGGAEPEAFF
>TRBV27|TRBJ2-3|NA|TRBD2
TGTGCCAGCAGTTTACTTCCTAGCGGGACCACAGATACGCAGTATTTT
CASSLLPSGTTDTQYF
>TRBV6-6|TRBJ2-3|NA|TRBD2
TGTGCCAGCACCTGGGGCGGGGGGGCTGGGGATACGCAGTATTTT
CASTWGGGAGDTQYF
>TRBV28|TRBJ2-1|once|TRBD2
TGTGCCAGCAGTTTACCCGGGACTAGCGGGGGCAATGAGCAGTTCTTC
CASSLPGTSGGNEQFF
>TRBV7-2|TRBJ2-3|NA|TRBD2
TGTGCCAGCAGCACATGGACTAGCGGGGTTGAAAATACGCAGTATTTT
CASSTWTSGVENTQYF
>TRBV25-1|TRBJ2-7|NA|TRBD1
TGTGCCAGCAGTGATGGACAGGGTAGGAGGGAGCAGTACTTC
CASSDGQGRREQYF
>TRBV5-6|TRBJ1-2|few|TRBD1
TGTGCCAGCAGCTCCCACGGACAGGACTATGGCTACACCTTC
CASSSHGQDYGYTF
>TRBV28|TRBJ1-5|NA|TRBD1
TGTGCCAGCAGTTTAGGACAGGTTAGCAATCAGCCCCAGCATTTT
CASSLGQVSNQPQHF